This T cell receptor beta chain was recorded in a study of graft-versus-host responses after intestinal transplantation. Across the whole study: Recipients uniformly received anti-thymocyte globulin induction, followed by tacrolimus and steroids for roughly 3 years. Findings and caveats of the study: Recipient bone marrow held GvH clones, some seen earlier in ileum or blood. GvH clone levels peaked in circulation, and this peak was associated with early post-transplant HvG declines. Where graft-donor T cell macrochimerism was present, patients had high graft-versus-host to host-versus-graft clonal ratios in allografts.

The J segment lost 1 base and the V segment lost 4 bases, leaving 10 bases of the junction unmatched. Germline assignment: CDR1 GTSNPN and CDR2 SVGIG (reference sequence). This CDR3 is 16 amino acids long. Measured with immunoSEQ multiplex PCR; TCRdb has only the in-frame clones, and not every one. The sample gives 95,000 to 100,000 clones, about 84% of which show up once; more than 1.4% is in the top ten. On this clone itself: Antigen specificity is unknown.

This specimen was PBMCs, taken 255 days after intestinal transplant. The V call is TRBV30, the J call TRBJ1-1, with TRBD1 matching 9 bases. The TCR originated in a human patient who received an intestinal transplant, so some T cells may come from the graft donor. CDR3 DNA sequence: TGTGCCTGGACCCCACTCGGGACAGGGAAGAACACTGAAGCTTTCTTT. It translates to CAWTPLGTGKNTEAFF.